This is a list of T cell receptor beta chains from one sample in a study of tumor and adjacent non-tumor tissue in lung cancer. TCRdb recomputed calls from the multiplex PCR reads with MiXCR, one row per CDR3 protein. The sample consists of more than 60,000 distinct CDR3 sequences, more than 60% of them appearing once. The source material was lung tumor tissue. These receptors came from a woman between 45 and 65 years old with non-small cell lung cancer. The CDR3 runs from the conserved cysteine through the conserved F or W. A D gene is named only where the DNA matches it firmly. Part of the rows lack a size; the others show once, few, many or a class for expanded clones.

>TRBJ1-5|-|-|TRBV4-2
CASSQVRGGNQPQHF
TGTGCCAGCAGCCAAGTCCGGGGCGGCAATCAGCCCCAGCATTTT
>TRBJ1-1|-|-|TRBV5-6
CASSYLRGGTEVFF
TGTGCCAGCAGCTACCTACGGGGGGGCACTGAAGTTTTCTTT
>TRBJ2-1|-|-|TRBV11-2
CASSFGIADNEQFF
TGTGCCAGCAGCTTTGGCATTGCAGACAACGAGCAGTTCTTC
>TRBJ1-2|TRBD1|-|TRBV4-1
CASSQDRDRGSVGYTF
TGCGCCAGCAGCCAAGATAGGGACAGGGGAAGTGTTGGCTACACCTTC
>TRBJ2-3|-|once|TRBV11-3
CASRLGRRESADTLYF
TGTGCCAGCAGGTTAGGACGTCGGGAGAGTGCAGATACGCTGTATTTT
>TRBJ2-3|-|-|TRBV20-1
CSASFEDSNQPQYF
TGCAGTGCTAGCTTCGAAGATAGCAATCAGCCCCAGTATTTT
>TRBJ1-1|-|-|TRBV6-5
CASRGQSWITEAFF
TGTGCCAGCAGGGGACAATCGTGGATCACGGAAGCTTTCTTT
>TRBJ2-1|-|-|TRBV11-1
CASSLERTTYNEQFF
TGTGCCAGCAGCTTAGAGAGGACGACCTACAATGAGCAGTTCTTC
>TRBJ2-7|TRBD2|many|TRBV5-1
CASSFGTSYDEQYF
TGCGCCAGCAGCTTCGGGACTAGCTACGACGAGCAGTACTTC
>TRBJ2-7|-|-|TRBV6-1
CDSSEEGSGSDEQYF
TGTGACAGCAGTGAAGAAGGTAGCGGAAGCGACGAGCAGTACTTC
>TRBJ1-5|-|-|TRBV4-1
CVSNQDGGSNQSQHF
TGCGTCAGCAACCAAGATGGGGGCAGCAATCAGTCCCAGCATTTT
>TRBJ1-1|-|once|TRBV29-1
CIVGRPMNTEAFF
TGCATCGTTGGCCGACCTATGAACACTGAAGCGTTCTTT
>TRBJ2-2|-|-|TRBV6-1
CASRGYTLLSVGELFF
TGTGCCAGCAGGGGGTACACCCTTTTGTCGGTTGGGGAGCTGTTTTTT
>TRBJ2-7|-|-|TRBV11-1
CASSFGHAYEQCF
TGCGCCAGCAGCTTTGGGCATGCCTACGAGCAGTGCTTC
>TRBJ2-3|-|-|TRBV11-2
CASSFYFLGTDMQYF
TGTGCCAGCAGCTTCTATTTCTTGGGCACAGATATGCAGTATTTT
>TRBJ1-4|-|many|TRBV6-1
CASSGRTDEKLFF
TGTGCCAGCAGTGGACGGACCGATGAAAAACTGTTTTTT
>TRBJ1-1|-|-|TRBV6-1
CASGKGWRTSNTEAFF
TGTGCCAGCGGCAAAGGGTGGCGTACCTCGAACACTGAAGCTTTCTTT
>TRBJ1-2|-|-|TRBV11-3
CASKTACYAYTF
TGTGCCTCCAAGACGGCTTGCTATGCCTACACCTTC
>TRBJ1-1|-|once|TRBV6-2/TRBV6-3
CASIEEGVTEALF
TGTGCTAGCATAGAGGAAGGGGTCACTGAAGCTCTCTTT
>TRBJ2-3|TRBD1|many|TRBV6-4
CASSDSTGTGADTQYF
TGTGCCAGCAGTGACTCGACCGGGACAGGGGCAGATACGCAGTATTTT
>TRBJ2-1|-|once|TRBV11-2
CAEGGGGSREQFF
TGTGCCGAAGGGGGGGGAGGATCGCGCGAGCAGTTCTTC
>TRBJ1-1|-|-|TRBV5-1
CSSSLSQGHTEAFF
TGCTCCAGCAGCTTGTCCCAGGGGCACACTGAAGCTTTCTTT
>TRBJ2-2|TRBD2|-|TRBV7-9
CASSSHSGRGTGELFF
TGTGCCAGCAGTTCCCATAGCGGGAGAGGTACCGGGGAGCTGTTTTTT
>TRBJ2-3|-|-|TRBV20-1
CSARERRQYF
TGCAGTGCTAGAGAACGCAGGCAGTATTTT
>TRBJ2-2|TRBD2|-|TRBV7-8
CANSLAGLDFANTGELFF
TGTGCCAACAGCTTAGCGGGTTTGGATTTCGCAAACACCGGGGAGCTGTTTTTT
>TRBJ2-1|TRBD1|-|TRBV6-2/TRBV6-3
CTSSSGTGGTYNELFF
TGTACCAGCAGTTCAGGGACAGGGGGAACCTACAATGAGCTGTTCTTC
>TRBJ2-2|TRBD2|-|TRBV11-1
CANSVAISGSYHTGELFF
TGTGCCAACAGCGTAGCTATCAGCGGGAGTTACCACACCGGGGAACTGTTTTTC
>TRBJ2-1|-|-|TRBV11-2
CDSSLEAVNEQFF
TGTGACAGCAGTTTAGAGGCGGTCAATGAGCAGTTCTTC
>TRBJ2-7|-|many|TRBV6-1
CASSEGDFYEQYF
TGTGCCAGCAGTGAAGGGGACTTCTACGAGCAGTACTTC
>TRBJ2-7|TRBD2|once|TRBV4-2
CVSSQEGLAGEDRYKQYF
TGTGTCAGCAGCCAAGAAGGACTAGCGGGAGAAGATCGCTACAAGCAGTACTTC
>TRBJ1-5|-|-|TRBV19
CAIVGQTSNQPQHF
TGTGCCATCGTAGGACAGACGAGTAATCAGCCCCAGCATTTT
>TRBJ1-5|-|-|TRBV11-2
CAICFDGLSNQPQHF
TGTGCCATCTGTTTTGATGGATTGAGCAATCAGCCCCAGCATTTT
>TRBJ2-2|-|-|TRBV14
CASNQDPSLTNTGELFF
TGTGCCAGCAACCAAGATCCCTCGCTGACTAACACCGGGGAGCTGTTTTTT
>TRBJ1-5|-|-|TRBV28
CANSLTPFFRDSNQPQHF
TGTGCCAACAGTTTGACCCCATTCTTCAGGGATAGCAATCAGCCCCAGCATTTT
>TRBJ1-3|-|-|TRBV14
CTSSLKRTGNIIYF
TGTACCAGCAGTCTGAAGAGAACTGGAAACATCATATATTTT
>TRBJ2-4|-|-|TRBV5-4
CASSHRDIKIIQYF
TGTGCCAGCAGCCACAGGGACATCAAAATCATTCAGTACTTC
>TRBJ2-7|-|many|TRBV4-2
CASSQDLWEAPREQYF
TGTGCCAGCAGCCAAGATCTGTGGGAGGCCCCTCGCGAGCAGTACTTC
>TRBJ2-3|TRBD2|-|TRBV6-1
CTSSGPAGGPDTQYF
TGTACCAGCAGTGGACCAGCGGGAGGGCCAGATACGCAGTATTTT
>TRBJ2-7|TRBD2|-|TRBV11-1
CASSYSRGHREADQYF
TGTGCCAGCAGCTATTCCAGAGGGCATCGGGAGGCCGATCAGTACTTC
>TRBJ2-1|-|-|TRBV20-1
CRARWGETYNEQFF
TGCAGAGCTAGATGGGGGGAGACGTACAATGAGCAGTTCTTC
>TRBJ1-1|-|-|TRBV29-1
CSVIANTEAFF
TGCAGCGTCATAGCTAACACTGAAGCTTTCTTT
>TRBJ1-1|-|few|TRBV2
CASSKSRSNTEAFF
TGTGCCAGCAGTAAGAGCAGGTCGAACACTGAAGCTTTCTTT
>TRBJ2-5|TRBD1|-|TRBV11-1
CTSSPGQGVETQYF
TGTACCAGTAGCCCTGGACAGGGCGTAGAGACCCAGTACTTC
>TRBJ2-3|-|-|TRBV20-1
CSARDYGMGETDTQYF
TGCAGTGCTAGAGATTACGGAATGGGAGAAACAGATACGCAGTATTTT
>TRBJ2-2|TRBD2|-|TRBV10-3
CAISILAANTGEPFF
TGTGCCATCAGTATACTAGCGGCGAACACCGGGGAGCCGTTTTTT
>TRBJ1-2|TRBD1|-|TRBV11-2
CGNSLDRGDGYTF
TGTGGCAATAGCTTAGACAGGGGGGATGGCTACACCTTC
>TRBJ1-2|-|-|TRBV6-6
CASSPGRNYTF
TGTGCCAGCAGTCCCGGACGGAACTACACCTTC
>TRBJ2-3|-|once|TRBV11-2
CNSSLDRADTRYF
TGTAACAGCAGCTTAGATCGGGCAGATACGCGTTATTTT
>TRBJ1-5|-|-|TRBV10-2
CASSGAGAHQPQHF
TGCGCCAGCAGTGGGGCTGGTGCGCATCAGCCTCAGCATTTT
>TRBJ2-5|TRBD2|-|TRBV6-5
CTSSRERGQDTQYF
TGCACCAGCAGCCGTGAGCGGGGTCAAGATACCCAGTACTTC
>TRBJ2-7|TRBD1|-|TRBV29-1
CSVTIRGQGAYGQYF
TGCAGCGTTACAATAAGGGGACAGGGAGCCTACGGGCAATACTTC
>TRBJ2-1|-|-|TRBV11-2
CSSNPSDNEQFF
TGTTCCAGCAACCCATCCGACAATGAGCAGTTCTTC
>TRBJ2-3|-|few|TRBV5-1
CTSSAGRVTDTQYF
TGCACCAGCTCCGCGGGAAGGGTCACAGATACGCAGTATTTT
>TRBJ1-1|TRBD1|-|TRBV6-6
CASSYSQGGVNTEALF
TGTGCCAGCAGTTACTCTCAGGGGGGGGTGAACACTGAAGCTCTCTTT
>TRBJ1-1|-|-|TRBV29-1
CSVLGHSTEAFF
TGCAGCGTCCTTGGACATTCCACTGAAGCTTTCTTT